This TCR beta chain was identified in a study of CD8+ T cells in alopecia areata. Germline CDR1 SGHVS, CDR2 FQNEAQ. Trimming took off 2 bases at V and 2 bases at J, with 7 bases between the two ends. The CDR3 has 14 residues. Extraction of RNA preceded its reverse transcription into cDNA, which served as the sequencing template. Some clones are missing from TCRdb's copy, which holds only in-frame ones; the method was immunoSEQ multiplex PCR. Altogether about 150,000 clones are present, around 50% being singletons, with the ten largest covering about 6.4%. Peripheral blood and lesional scalp punch biopsies were taken from alopecia areata patients.

This sequence was found in a human donor with alopecia areata. The J gene is TRBJ2-1, the V gene TRBV7-8; D unresolved. Input material: CD4+ T cells sorted from blood. The CDR3: CASSLTRAYNEQFF. CDR3 bases: TGTGCCAGCAGCTTAACCCGGGCCTACAATGAGCAGTTCTTC.